The clone carrying this TCR beta chain appeared once. Its antigen is undetermined. This entry comes from a study of OX40 agonist ivuxolimab in advanced cancers. Study summary: Age averaged around 58 years (range about 20 to 80), and just over 80% were male. General study points: The 0.1-3.0 mg/kg partial responders had among the lowest clonal expansion. The study found that CD8+ T cells averaged more expanded clones than CD4+.

TCRdb's copy holds only in-frame clones and misses some; the assay was immunoSEQ multiplex PCR. The sample yields just under 75,000 clones, 90% to 95% seen once. There are 14 residues in the CDR3. J was trimmed by 8 bases and V by 9 bases; bases with no gene match: 10. The germline CDR1 and CDR2 sequences are SNHLY and FYNNEI. This chain uses TRBV2 with TRBJ2-1, with 10 bases matching TRBD2. The input for sequencing was CD4+ or CD8+ T cells sorted from blood, taken in a trial of the OX40 agonist ivuxolimab. This clonotype originated in an adult with an advanced solid tumor such as melanoma, head and neck, liver or kidney cancer. This CDR3 is CASRSSGRWDEQFF. CDR3 DNA sequence: TGTGCCAGTCGATCTAGCGGGAGATGGGATGAGCAGTTCTTC.